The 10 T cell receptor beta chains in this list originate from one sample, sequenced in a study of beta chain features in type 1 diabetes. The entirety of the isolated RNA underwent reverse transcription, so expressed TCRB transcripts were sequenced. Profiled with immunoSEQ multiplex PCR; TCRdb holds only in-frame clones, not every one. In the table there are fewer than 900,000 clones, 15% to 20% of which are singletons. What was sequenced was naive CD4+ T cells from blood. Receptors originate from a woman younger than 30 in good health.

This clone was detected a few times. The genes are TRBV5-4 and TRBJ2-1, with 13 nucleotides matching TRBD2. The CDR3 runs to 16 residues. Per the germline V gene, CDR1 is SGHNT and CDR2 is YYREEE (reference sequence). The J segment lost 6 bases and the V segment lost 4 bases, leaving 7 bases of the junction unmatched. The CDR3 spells CASSPGTSGKGNEQFF. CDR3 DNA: TGTGCCAGCAGCCCGGGGACTAGCGGGAAAGGCAATGAGCAGTTCTTC.

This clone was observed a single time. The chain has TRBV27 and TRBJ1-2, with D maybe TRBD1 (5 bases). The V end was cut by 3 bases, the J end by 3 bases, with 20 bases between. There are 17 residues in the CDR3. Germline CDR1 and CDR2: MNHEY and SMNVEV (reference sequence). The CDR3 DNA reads TGTGCCAGCAGTTTTAATAGAGGACGGGGCACACACTATGGCTACACCTTC. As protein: CASSFNRGRGTHYGYTF.

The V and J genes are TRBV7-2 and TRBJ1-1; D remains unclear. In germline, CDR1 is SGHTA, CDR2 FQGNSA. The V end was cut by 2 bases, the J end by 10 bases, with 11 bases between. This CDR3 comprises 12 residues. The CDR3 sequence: CASSLWGMRAFF. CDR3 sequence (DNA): TGTGCCAGCAGCTTATGGGGAATGCGAGCTTTCTTT.

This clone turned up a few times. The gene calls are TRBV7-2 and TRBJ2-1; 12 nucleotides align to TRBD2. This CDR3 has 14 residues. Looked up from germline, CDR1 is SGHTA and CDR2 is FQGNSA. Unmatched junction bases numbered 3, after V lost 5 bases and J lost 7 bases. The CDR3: CASSPSGRANEQFF. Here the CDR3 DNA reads TGTGCCAGCAGCCCTAGCGGGAGGGCAAATGAGCAGTTCTTC.

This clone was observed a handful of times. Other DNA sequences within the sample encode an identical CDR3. CDR3 sequence: CASSSGGSTDTQYF. CDR3 nucleotide sequence: TGTGCCAGCAGCTCCGGAGGTTCGACAGATACGCAGTATTTT. The chain joins TRBV7-9 to TRBJ2-3, with a possible D match to TRBD2 (5 bases). Trimming shortened V by 4 bases and J by 3 bases, and 11 bases separated the two germline ends. There are 14 residues in the CDR3. Looked up from germline, CDR1 is SEHNR and CDR2 is FQNEAQ (reference sequence).

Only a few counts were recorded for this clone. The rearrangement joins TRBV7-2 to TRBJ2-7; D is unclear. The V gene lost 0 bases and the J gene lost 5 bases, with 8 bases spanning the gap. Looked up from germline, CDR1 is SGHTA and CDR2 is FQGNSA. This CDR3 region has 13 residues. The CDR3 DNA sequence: TGTGCCAGCAGCTTAGCGCTGACGGACGAGCAGTACTTC. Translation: CASSLALTDEQYF.

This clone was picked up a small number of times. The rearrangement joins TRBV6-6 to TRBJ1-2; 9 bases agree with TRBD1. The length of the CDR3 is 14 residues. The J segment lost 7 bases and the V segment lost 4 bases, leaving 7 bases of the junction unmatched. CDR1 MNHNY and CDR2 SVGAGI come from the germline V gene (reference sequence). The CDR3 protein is CASSSTGGGSGYTF. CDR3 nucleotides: TGTGCCAGCAGTTCGACAGGGGGAGGCAGTGGCTACACCTTC.

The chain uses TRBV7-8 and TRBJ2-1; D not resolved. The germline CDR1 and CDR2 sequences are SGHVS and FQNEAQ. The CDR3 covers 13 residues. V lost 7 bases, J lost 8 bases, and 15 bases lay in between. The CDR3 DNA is TGTGCCAGCACCCAATCTAGTAAGCATGAGCAGTTCTTC. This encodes CASTQSSKHEQFF. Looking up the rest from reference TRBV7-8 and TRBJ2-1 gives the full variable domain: GAGVSQSPRYKVAKRGQDVALRCDPISGHVSLFWYQQALGQGPEFLTYFQNEAQLDKSGLPSDRFFAERPEGSVSTLKIQRTQQEDSAVYLCASTQSSKHEQFFGPGTRLTVL.

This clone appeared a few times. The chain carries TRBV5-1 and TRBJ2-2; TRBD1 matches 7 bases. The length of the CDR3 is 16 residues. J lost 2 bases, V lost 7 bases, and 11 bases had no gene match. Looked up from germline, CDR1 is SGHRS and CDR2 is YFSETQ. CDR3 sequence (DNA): TGCGCCAGCGCACACGCGACAGGGATTAACACCGGGGAGCTGTTTTTT. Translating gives CASAHATGINTGELFF.

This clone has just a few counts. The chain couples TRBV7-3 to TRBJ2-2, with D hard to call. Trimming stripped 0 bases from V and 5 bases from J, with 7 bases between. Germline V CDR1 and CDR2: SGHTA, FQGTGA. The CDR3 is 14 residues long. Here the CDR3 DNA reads TGTGCCAGCAGCTTAACTGACCGGACCGGGGAGCTGTTTTTT. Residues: CASSLTDRTGELFF. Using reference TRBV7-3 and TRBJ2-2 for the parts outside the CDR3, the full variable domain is GAGVSQTPSNKVTEKGKYVELRCDPISGHTALYWYRQSLGQGPEFLIYFQGTGAADDSGLPNDRFFAVRPEGSVSTLKIQRTERGDSAVYLCASSLTDRTGELFFGEGSRLTVL.